The following is a TCR beta chain sequence with its context. The record originates from a study of cytomegalovirus exposure and HLA in healthy donors. Use of 60 Vbeta and 13 Jbeta primers characterized the PCR. Profiling relied on immunoSEQ multiplex PCR, and the TCRdb table lists in-frame clones only, not all of them. The table includes about 190,000 clones, approximately 86% detected once. Germline CDR1 is MDHEN and CDR2 is SYDVKM. The CDR3 is 15 residues long. J lost 1 base, V lost 5 bases, and 7 bases had no gene match. The TCR comes from a woman in her thirties in good health and CMV-seronegative. The sample was PBMCs. The chain has TRBV28 and TRBJ1-1; TRBD1 matches at 7 bases. The CDR3 reads CASSVLDRENTEAFF. The DNA of the CDR3 is TGTGCCAGCAGTGTCCTCGACAGGGAGAACACTGAAGCTTTCTTT.